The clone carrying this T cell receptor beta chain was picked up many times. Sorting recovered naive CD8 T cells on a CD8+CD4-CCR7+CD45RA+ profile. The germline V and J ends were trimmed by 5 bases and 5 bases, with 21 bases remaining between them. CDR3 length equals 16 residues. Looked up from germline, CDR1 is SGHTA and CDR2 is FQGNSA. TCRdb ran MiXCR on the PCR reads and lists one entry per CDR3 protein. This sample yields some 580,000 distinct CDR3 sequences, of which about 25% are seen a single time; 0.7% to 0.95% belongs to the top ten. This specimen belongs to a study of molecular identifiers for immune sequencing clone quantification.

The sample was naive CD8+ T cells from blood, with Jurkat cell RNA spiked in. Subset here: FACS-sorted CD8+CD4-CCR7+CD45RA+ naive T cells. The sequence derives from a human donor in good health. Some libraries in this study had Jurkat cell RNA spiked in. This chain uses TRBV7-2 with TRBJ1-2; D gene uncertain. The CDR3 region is CASSPDGEVIHYGYTF. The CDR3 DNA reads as TGTGCCAGCAGCCCGGACGGCGAAGTGATCCATTATGGCTACACCTTC.